This TCR beta chain was sequenced during a study of beta chain features in type 1 diabetes. Study-wide results and limits: Across all four CD4+ subsets, people with type 1 diabetes showed modestly shorter TCRB CDR3s. Diminished insertions and augmented deletions at VDJ junctions characterized type 1 diabetes patients. An over-representation of cells with high TCR expression could result from cDNA sequencing.

Comment on this clone: Its antigen is as yet unknown.

Blood was drawn once from each donor into heparinised tubes. The draws averaged around 0.12 L. Using CD45RO/CCR7/CD25/CD127/CD95/CD27, CD4+ naive, central memory, regulatory and stem cell-like memory cells were sorted. Expressed TCRB transcripts were sequenced because the isolated RNA had all been reverse transcribed beforehand. The protocol was immunoSEQ multiplex PCR, while the TCRdb copy is restricted to in-frame clones and leaves out a portion. The sample yields 400,000 or so clones, around 12% seen once. Sample: naive CD4+ T cells from blood. This clonotype originated in a woman aged 18-29 years with type 1 diabetes.

The CDR3 spells CASSISGGRPYNEQFF. The CDR3 DNA reads as TGTGCCAGTAGTATAAGCGGGGGACGTCCTTACAATGAGCAGTTCTTC. This sequence joins TRBV19 and TRBJ2-1; 8 nucleotides align to TRBD2. The CDR3 extends over 16 amino acids. V was clipped by 2 bases and J by 4 bases; unmatched bases: 7. CDR1 is LNHDA, CDR2 SQIVND, per germline (reference sequence).